These 18 T cell receptor beta chains came from one sample sequenced in a study of spatial heterogeneity in lung cancer. Antigen specificity for these receptors is unknown. Time point of the sample: sample taken at primary tumor resection. Study results and limitations: One measure, the expanded intratumoral alpha and beta TCR count, tracked tumor mutation counts.

Each CDR3 protein gets one entry after TCRdb re-called the 5' RACE reads with MiXCR. The table includes some 97,000 distinct CDR3 sequences, roughly 4.5% detected once. The sample here was lung tumor tissue, taken at surgery. Receptor source: a male donor with early-stage non-small cell lung cancer.

CDR3 sequence: CASSLAFSSQLYTF. The DNA for the CDR3 is TGTGCCAGCAGCTTGGCCTTCTCGTCACAGCTCTACACCTTC. J is TRBJ1-2 and V is TRBV5-4; D not certain. The CDR3 consists of 14 residues. The V gene's germline CDR1 is SGHNT and CDR2 YYREEE (reference sequence). Trimming removed 0 bases from V and 10 bases from J, with 16 bases in between.

This clonotype has a count of ten or more. The genes are TRBV7-2 and TRBJ2-1; the match to TRBD2 covers 7 bases. The CDR3 has 14 amino acids. V was pared by 0 bases and J by 8 bases, with 4 bases of the junction left unmatched. Germline CDR1 SGHTA, CDR2 FQGNSA. Here the CDR3 DNA reads TGTGCCAGCAGCTTAGCCGGGAGGCACGATGAGCAGTTCTTC. Protein sequence: CASSLAGRHDEQFF.

In its sample, this clonotype was seen a few times. A junction boundary mismatches the germline segment, possibly from a read error. This chain uses TRBV5-4 with TRBJ2-4; D might be TRBD1 (6 bases). Germline V gene sequence: CDR1 SGHNT, CDR2 YYREEE (reference sequence). The CDR3 covers 16 residues. CDR3 in DNA: TGTGCCAGCAGCTTGGGTGAGAACAGGGAAAGTGCCCCAAAGCACTTC. Amino acids: CASSLGENRESAPKHF.

In this sample, this clonotype turned up a few times. The chain links TRBV7-9 to TRBJ2-7, with 9 positions matching TRBD2. The CDR3 extends over 17 amino acids. Germline assignment: CDR1 SEHNR and CDR2 FQNEAQ (reference sequence). With V trimmed by 3 bases and J by 7 bases, 16 bases remained unmatched. The CDR3 loop reads CASSFSGVAGAPREQYF. The CDR3, as DNA: TGTGCCAGCAGCTTTAGTGGAGTAGCGGGGGCCCCGAGGGAGCAGTACTTC.

This clonotype was detected many times. Here the CDR3 reads CSADPGQFGAEAFF. The DNA of the CDR3 is TGCAGTGCGGACCCCGGACAGTTTGGGGCTGAAGCTTTCTTT. This chain connects TRBV20-1 to TRBJ1-1; D possibly corresponds to TRBD1 (6 bases). CDR1 DFQATT and CDR2 SNEGSKA come from the germline V gene (reference sequence). Trimming took off 6 bases at V and 6 bases at J, with 20 bases between the two ends. The CDR3 has 14 amino acids.

This clonotype has a count of ten or more. The chain has TRBV19 and TRBJ2-4; D not resolved. Germline lookup yields CDR1 LNHDA and CDR2 SQIVND (reference sequence). V was clipped by 3 bases and J by 6 bases, with 18 bases between them. The CDR3 has 16 residues. CDR3 amino acids: CASSIFVDEAGNIQYF. The CDR3 DNA follows: TGTGCCAGTAGTATTTTCGTTGACGAGGCTGGAAACATTCAGTACTTC.

This clonotype was found a few times. This chain uses TRBV28 with TRBJ2-3, with 10 nucleotides matching TRBD2. The CDR3 runs to 17 residues. Germline V gene sequence: CDR1 MDHEN, CDR2 SYDVKM. Unmatched junction bases numbered 8, after V lost 2 bases and J lost 3 bases. The CDR3 sequence is CASSLIPSGRDTDTQYF. The CDR3 region has the DNA TGTGCCAGCAGTTTAATTCCTAGCGGGAGAGATACAGATACGCAGTATTTT.

This clonotype was picked up many times. In DNA form, the CDR3 reads TGTGCCAGCAGCTCACGGGGTAGCGGGGGCACAGATACGCAGTATTTT. This translates into CASSSRGSGGTDTQYF. The rearrangement links TRBV11-2 to TRBJ2-3; 8 bases are a match to TRBD2. Trimming at V came to 4 bases and at J to 1 base, leaving 7 bases not matched to a gene. CDR3 length: 16 residues. Germline V gene lookup returns CDR1 SGHAT and CDR2 FQNNGV.

This clonotype was recorded a few times. The rearrangement uses TRBV29-1 and TRBJ2-5; 8 bases fit TRBD1. The CDR3 runs 12 residues. Germline CDR1 and CDR2: SQVTM and ANQGSEA. The V and J ends lost 7 bases and 5 bases, in that order; junction bases with no gene match: 6. The CDR3, as DNA: TGCAGCGGATCAGGGGGCGCGGAGACCCAGTACTTC. Protein product: CSGSGGAETQYF.

At least ten counts were recorded for this clonotype. V and J are TRBV6-1 and TRBJ1-5, with D maybe TRBD1 (6 bases). Germline V gene sequence: CDR1 MNHNS, CDR2 SASEGT. The V end was cut by 2 bases, the J end by 0 bases, with 11 bases between. This CDR3 contains 16 residues. The CDR3 loop is CASSERGGASNQPQHF. CDR3 sequence (DNA): TGTGCCAGCAGTGAACGAGGGGGAGCTAGCAATCAGCCCCAGCATTTT.

This clonotype appeared a few times. The CDR3 spells CASRRRGSGTDTQYF. The CDR3, as DNA: TGTGCCAGCAGACGCAGGGGCTCGGGCACAGATACGCAGTATTTT. J is TRBJ2-3 and V is TRBV2; D may be TRBD1 (6 bases). Trimming left V 6 bases short and J 1 base short, with 14 bases between. Germline V gives CDR1 SNHLY, CDR2 FYNNEI. The CDR3 is made up of 15 amino acids.

In this sample, this clonotype turned up many times. This chain connects TRBV12-5 to TRBJ2-2; D call uncertain. From germline, CDR1 is LGHNT and CDR2 FRNRAP. V was pared by 5 bases and J by 3 bases, with 4 bases between. The CDR3 is 12 residues long. In DNA form, the CDR3 reads TGTGCTAGTGGTCCTTACACCGGGGAGCTGTTTTTT. It is translated as CASGPYTGELFF.

This clonotype appeared many times. The chain carries TRBV12-5 and TRBJ2-1, with 10 bases aligning to TRBD2. V shed 2 bases, J shed 6 bases, and the junction held 4 bases outside the gene matches. The CDR3 covers 15 residues. The germline V gene encodes CDR1 LGHNT and CDR2 FRNRAP. This CDR3 is CASGLLSSGSNEQFF. CDR3 nucleotide sequence: TGTGCTAGTGGTTTGTTGTCTAGCGGGAGCAATGAGCAGTTCTTC.

This clonotype was seen ten or more times. The chain couples TRBV18 to TRBJ2-7, with 16 bases matching TRBD2. Germline CDR1 and CDR2: KGHSH and LQKENI. J lost 5 bases, V lost 5 bases, and 0 bases had no gene match. The CDR3 is 14 residues long. CDR3 in amino acids: CASSGTSGRDEQYF. The CDR3 DNA follows: TGTGCCAGCTCAGGGACTAGCGGGAGGGACGAGCAGTACTTC.

This clonotype came up a few times. This chain connects TRBV3-1 to TRBJ1-1; 9 positions match TRBD1. V lost 4 bases and J lost 3; bases outside the gene matches: 6. Germline assignment: CDR1 LGHDT and CDR2 YNNKEL (reference sequence). The CDR3 consists of 15 residues. The CDR3 region has the DNA TGTGCCAGCAGCCTGGGACAGGGAGAGGACACTGAAGCTTTCTTT. It encodes CASSLGQGEDTEAFF.

The chain links TRBV28 to TRBJ1-1; D is unclear. This CDR3 is 12 amino acids long. The germline CDR1 and CDR2 sequences are MDHEN and SYDVKM. V lost 7 bases and J lost 3, with 9 bases in between. The CDR3 DNA sequence: TGTGCCAGCAACCACCCGTACACTGAAGCTTTCTTT. This gives the protein CASNHPYTEAFF.

This clonotype was seen many times. CDR3 protein: CSVGSPNQPQHF. The CDR3 DNA is TGCAGCGTTGGCTCACCTAATCAGCCCCAGCATTTT. The chain links TRBV29-1 to TRBJ1-5; D gene ambiguous. The germline gives CDR1 SQVTM, CDR2 ANQGSEA. V gave up 4 bases and J gave up 4 bases, with 8 bases separating them. The CDR3 runs to 12 residues. The whole variable domain, filled in from reference TRBV29-1 and TRBJ1-5, reads SAVISQKPSRDICQRGTSLTIQCQVDSQVTMMFWYRQQPGQSLTLIATANQGSEATYESGFVIDKFPISRPNLTFSTLTVSNMSPEDSSIYLCSVGSPNQPQHFGDGTRLSIL.

This clonotype was detected ten times or more. The chain is built from TRBV10-3 and TRBJ2-3; the D gene is possibly TRBD1 (6 bases). In germline, CDR1 is ENHRY, CDR2 SYGVKD. CDR3 length: 16 amino acids. Trimming cost V 6 bases and J 3 bases, with 19 bases left between them. This chain's CDR3 is CAISTTSGGETDTQYF. CDR3 bases: TGTGCCATCAGCACGACTTCTGGGGGCGAGACAGATACGCAGTATTTT.